This T cell receptor (beta chain) was identified in a study of T cell repertoires in cytomegalovirus infection. Study-wide context: Public TCR beta signatures were indicative of both CMV infection and a matching HLA type. General study results and limits: Ex vivo responses were dominated by HLA-C-restricted CMV-specific TCR beta clonotypes. Carriers of CMV and the relevant HLA type were discriminated by public TCR beta frequency.

TCRdb called the reads again in MiXCR, with one record for every CDR3 protein. Among around 300,000 distinct CDR3 sequences, 9.5% were seen once, and the ten largest hold 3.5% to 4.5%. The V gene end was trimmed by 0 bases and the J gene end by 0 bases; junction bases not matched to a gene: 10. The V gene's germline CDR1 is LGHNA and CDR2 YSLEER. This CDR3 has 20 amino acids. About this clonotype itself: Its matching antigen is unknown.

Sequences were obtained from PBMCs. The TCR was taken from a human donor in good health (CMV status not recorded). Some clones in this sample may be carry-over from other donors' samples. The rearrangement uses TRBV4-3 and TRBJ1-6; 8 bases are shared with TRBD1. The CDR3 nucleotides read TGCGCCAGCAGCCAAGATCTCTTATGGACAGGGAGCTCCTATAATTCACCCCTCCACTTT. Protein: CASSQDLLWTGSSYNSPLHF.